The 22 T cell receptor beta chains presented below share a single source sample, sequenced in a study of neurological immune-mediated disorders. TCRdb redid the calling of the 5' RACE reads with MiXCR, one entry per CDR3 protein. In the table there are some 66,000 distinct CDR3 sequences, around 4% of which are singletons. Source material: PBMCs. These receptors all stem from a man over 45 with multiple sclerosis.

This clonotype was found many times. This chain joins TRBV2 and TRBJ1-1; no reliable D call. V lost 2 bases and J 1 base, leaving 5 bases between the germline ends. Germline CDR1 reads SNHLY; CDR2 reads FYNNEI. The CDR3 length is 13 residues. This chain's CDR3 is CASSELENTEAFF. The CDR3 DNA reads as TGTGCCAGCAGTGAACTGGAGAACACTGAAGCTTTCTTT.

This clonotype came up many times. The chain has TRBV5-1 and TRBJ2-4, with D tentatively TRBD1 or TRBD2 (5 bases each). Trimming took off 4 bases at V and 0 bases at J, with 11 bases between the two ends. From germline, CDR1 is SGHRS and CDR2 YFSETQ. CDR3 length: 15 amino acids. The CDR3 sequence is CASSQGPIAKNIQYF. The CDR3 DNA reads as TGCGCCAGCAGCCAGGGACCGATAGCCAAAAACATTCAGTACTTC.

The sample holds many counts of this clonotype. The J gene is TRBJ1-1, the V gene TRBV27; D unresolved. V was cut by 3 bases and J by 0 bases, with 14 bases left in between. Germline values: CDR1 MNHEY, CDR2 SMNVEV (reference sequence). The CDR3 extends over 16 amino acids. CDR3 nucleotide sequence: TGTGCCAGCAGTTTGGGAGACTGGTACATGAACACTGAAGCTTTCTTT. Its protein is CASSLGDWYMNTEAFF.

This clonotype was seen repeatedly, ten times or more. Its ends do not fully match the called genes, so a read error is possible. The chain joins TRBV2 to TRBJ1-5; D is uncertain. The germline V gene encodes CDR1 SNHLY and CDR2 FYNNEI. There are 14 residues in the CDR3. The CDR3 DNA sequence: TGTGCCAGCAGTGACGGGTCACTCTCTCAGCCCCAGAATTTT. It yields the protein CASSDGSLSQPQNF.

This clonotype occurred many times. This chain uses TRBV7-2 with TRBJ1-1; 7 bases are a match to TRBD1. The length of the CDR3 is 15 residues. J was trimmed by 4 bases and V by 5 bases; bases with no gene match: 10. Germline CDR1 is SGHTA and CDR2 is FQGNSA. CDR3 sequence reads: CASSLTPGGGTEAFF. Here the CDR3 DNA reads TGTGCCAGCAGCCTAACCCCAGGGGGAGGCACTGAAGCTTTCTTT.

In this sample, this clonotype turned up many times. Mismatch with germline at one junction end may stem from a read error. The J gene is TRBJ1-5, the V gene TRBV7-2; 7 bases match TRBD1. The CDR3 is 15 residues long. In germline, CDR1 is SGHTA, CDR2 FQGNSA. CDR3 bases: TGTGCCAGCAGCCTACGCCGGGACAGCAATCAGCCCCAGAATTTT. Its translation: CASSLRRDSNQPQNF.

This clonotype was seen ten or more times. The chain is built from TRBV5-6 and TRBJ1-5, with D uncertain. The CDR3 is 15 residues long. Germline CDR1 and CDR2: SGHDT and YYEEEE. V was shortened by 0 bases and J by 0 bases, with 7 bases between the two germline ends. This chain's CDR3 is CASSLGPHSNQPQHF. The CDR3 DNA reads TGTGCCAGCAGCTTGGGTCCGCATAGCAATCAGCCCCAGCATTTT.

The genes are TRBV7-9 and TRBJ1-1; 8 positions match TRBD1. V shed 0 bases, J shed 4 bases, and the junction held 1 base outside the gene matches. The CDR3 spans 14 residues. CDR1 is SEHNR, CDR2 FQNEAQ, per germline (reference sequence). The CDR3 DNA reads TGTGCCAGCAGCTTAGCACAGGGGGGCACTGAAGCTTTCTTT. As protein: CASSLAQGGTEAFF.

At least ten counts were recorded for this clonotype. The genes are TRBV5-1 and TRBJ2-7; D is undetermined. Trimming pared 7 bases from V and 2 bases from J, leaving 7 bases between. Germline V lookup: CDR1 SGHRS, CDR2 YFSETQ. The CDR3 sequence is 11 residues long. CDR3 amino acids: CASSAAYEQYF. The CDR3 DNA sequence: TGCGCCAGCTCCGCAGCCTACGAGCAGTACTTC.

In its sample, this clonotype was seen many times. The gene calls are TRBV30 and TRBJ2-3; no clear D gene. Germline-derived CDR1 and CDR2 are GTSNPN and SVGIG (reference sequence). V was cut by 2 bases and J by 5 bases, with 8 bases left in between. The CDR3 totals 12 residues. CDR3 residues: CAWSPLGDTQYF. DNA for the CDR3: TGTGCCTGGAGTCCCTTGGGAGATACGCAGTATTTT. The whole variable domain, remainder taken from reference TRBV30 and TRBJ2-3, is SQTIHQWPATLVQPVGSPLSLECTVEGTSNPNLYWYRQAAGRGLQLLFYSVGIGQISSEVPQNLSASRPQDRQFILSSKKLLLSDSGFYLCAWSPLGDTQYFGPGTRLTVL.

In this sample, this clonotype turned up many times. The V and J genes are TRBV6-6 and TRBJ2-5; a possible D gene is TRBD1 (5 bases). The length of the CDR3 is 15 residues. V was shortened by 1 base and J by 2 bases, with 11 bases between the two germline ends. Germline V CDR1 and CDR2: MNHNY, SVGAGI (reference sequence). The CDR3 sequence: CASSYFLQEQETQYF. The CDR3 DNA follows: TGTGCCAGCAGTTACTTTTTACAGGAGCAAGAGACCCAGTACTTC.

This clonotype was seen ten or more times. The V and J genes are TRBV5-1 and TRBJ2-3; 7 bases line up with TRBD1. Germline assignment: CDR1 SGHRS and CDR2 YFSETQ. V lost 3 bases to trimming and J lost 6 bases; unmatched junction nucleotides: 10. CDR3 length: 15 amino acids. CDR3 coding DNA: TGCGCCAGCAGCTCGGGACAGCCAAAATCCGATACGCAGTATTTT. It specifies CASSSGQPKSDTQYF.

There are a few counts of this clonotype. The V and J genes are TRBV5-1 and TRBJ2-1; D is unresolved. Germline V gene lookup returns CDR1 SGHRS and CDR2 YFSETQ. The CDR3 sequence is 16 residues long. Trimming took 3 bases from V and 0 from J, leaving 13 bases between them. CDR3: CASSSSTVYSYNEQFF. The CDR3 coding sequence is TGCGCCAGCAGCTCCTCCACTGTCTACTCCTACAATGAGCAGTTCTTC.

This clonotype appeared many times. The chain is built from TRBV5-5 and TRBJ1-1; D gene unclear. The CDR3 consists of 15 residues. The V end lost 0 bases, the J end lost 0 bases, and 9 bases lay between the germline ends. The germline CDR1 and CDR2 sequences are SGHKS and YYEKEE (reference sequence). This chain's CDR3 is CASSLDGKMNTEAFF. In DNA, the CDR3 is TGTGCCAGCAGCTTGGACGGCAAGATGAACACTGAAGCTTTCTTT.

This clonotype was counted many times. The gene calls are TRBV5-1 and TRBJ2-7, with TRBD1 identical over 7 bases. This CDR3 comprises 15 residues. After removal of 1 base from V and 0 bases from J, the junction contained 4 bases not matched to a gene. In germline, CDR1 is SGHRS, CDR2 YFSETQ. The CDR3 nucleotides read TGCGCCAGCAGCTTGCGGACAGGCGCCTCCTACGAGCAGTACGTC. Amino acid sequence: CASSLRTGASYEQYV.

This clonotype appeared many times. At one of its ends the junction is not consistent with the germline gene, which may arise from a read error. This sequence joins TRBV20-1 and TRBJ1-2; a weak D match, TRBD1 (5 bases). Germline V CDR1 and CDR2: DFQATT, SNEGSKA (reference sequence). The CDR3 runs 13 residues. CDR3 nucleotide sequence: TGCAGTACTAGACCAGGGCAAGACTATGGCTACACCTTC. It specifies CSTRPGQDYGYTF.

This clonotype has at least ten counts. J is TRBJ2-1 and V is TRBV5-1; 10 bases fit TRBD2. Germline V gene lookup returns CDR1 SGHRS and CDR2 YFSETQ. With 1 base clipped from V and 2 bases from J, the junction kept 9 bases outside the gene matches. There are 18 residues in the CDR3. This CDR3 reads CASSLWLAGEITYNEQFF. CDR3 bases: TGCGCCAGCAGCTTGTGGCTAGCGGGGGAGATAACCTACAATGAGCAGTTCTTC.

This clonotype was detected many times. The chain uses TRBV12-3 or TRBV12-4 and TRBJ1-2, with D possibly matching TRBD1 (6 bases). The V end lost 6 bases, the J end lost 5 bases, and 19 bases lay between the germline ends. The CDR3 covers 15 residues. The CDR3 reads CASSQRARGVYGYTF. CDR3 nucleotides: TGTGCCAGCAGCCAACGGGCCAGGGGCGTTTATGGCTACACCTTC.

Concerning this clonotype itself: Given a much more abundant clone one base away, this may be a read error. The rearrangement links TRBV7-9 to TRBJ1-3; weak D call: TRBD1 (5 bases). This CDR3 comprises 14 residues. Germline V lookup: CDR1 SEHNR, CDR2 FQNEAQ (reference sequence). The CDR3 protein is CASKNQGSGKTIYF. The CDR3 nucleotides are TGTGCCAGCAAAAACCAGGGTTCCGGAAAAACCATATATTTT.

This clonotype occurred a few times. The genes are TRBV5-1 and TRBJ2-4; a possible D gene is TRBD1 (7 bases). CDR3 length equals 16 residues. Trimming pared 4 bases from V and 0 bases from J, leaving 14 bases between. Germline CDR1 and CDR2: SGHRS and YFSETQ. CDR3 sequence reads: CASSGGTVLAKNIQYF. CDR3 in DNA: TGCGCCAGCAGCGGAGGGACAGTACTAGCCAAAAACATTCAGTACTTC.

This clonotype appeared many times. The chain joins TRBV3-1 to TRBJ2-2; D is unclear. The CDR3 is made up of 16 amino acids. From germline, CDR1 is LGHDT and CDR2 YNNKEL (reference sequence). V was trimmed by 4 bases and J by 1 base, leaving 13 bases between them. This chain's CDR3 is CASSRQVGWNTGELFF. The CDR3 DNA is TGTGCCAGCAGCCGGCAGGTTGGGTGGAACACCGGGGAGCTGTTTTTT. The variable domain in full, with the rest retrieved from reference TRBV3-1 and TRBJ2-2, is DTAVSQTPKYLVTQMGNDKSIKCEQNLGHDTMYWYKQDSKKFLKIMFSYNNKELIINETVPNRFSPKSPDKAHLNLHINSLELGDSAVYFCASSRQVGWNTGELFFGEGSRLTVL.

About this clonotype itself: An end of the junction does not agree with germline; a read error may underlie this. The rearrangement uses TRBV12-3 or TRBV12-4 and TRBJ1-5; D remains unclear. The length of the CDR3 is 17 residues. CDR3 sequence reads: CASSLVSQAVSNQPQNF. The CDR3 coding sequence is TGTGCCAGCAGTTTAGTAAGCCAGGCCGTTAGCAATCAGCCCCAGAATTTT.